A selection of T cell receptor beta chains follows, all from one sample in a study of T cells in localized non-small cell lung cancer. Method: immunoSEQ multiplex PCR; TCRdb's copy keeps in-frame clones and lacks some. The sample lists fewer than 25,000 clones, roughly 90% seen once, with over 0.95% in the top ten. This material consisted of peripheral blood, taken before any cancer treatment. Receptors originate from a woman aged 35-75 years with stage I lung adenocarcinoma. CDR3s include the opening cysteine and the closing phenylalanine or tryptophan. Fields, in order: J gene, clone size, V gene, D gene, CDR3 DNA, CDR3 protein. The D gene is left open where the match is weak. The size entry is marked missing in some rows and otherwise reads once, few, many or a size class.

J: TRBJ1-5; size: once; V: TRBV6-1; D: TRBD1; DNA: TGTGCCAGCAGTCTGACAGGGATCAATCAGCCCCAGCATTTT; CDR3: CASSLTGINQPQHF
J: TRBJ2-5; size: -; V: TRBV2; D: -; DNA: TGTGCCAGCGGAAGGGGCGGAGAAGAGACCCAGTACTTC; CDR3: CASGRGGEETQYF
J: TRBJ2-7; size: -; V: TRBV30; D: -; DNA: TGTGCCTGGAGTAGGGGGGCCTCCTACGAGCAGTACTTC; CDR3: CAWSRGASYEQYF
J: TRBJ1-6; size: -; V: TRBV7-2; D: -; DNA: TGTGCCAGCAGGACAGCAGGTCTTTCACCCCTCCACTTT; CDR3: CASRTAGLSPLHF
J: TRBJ2-7; size: once; V: TRBV9; D: -; DNA: TGTGCCAGCAGCCGGGACGTCAGCTCCTACGAGCAGTACTTC; CDR3: CASSRDVSSYEQYF
J: TRBJ1-1; size: -; V: TRBV5-1; D: -; DNA: TGCGCCAGCATCGCGACGCAAGGGAACACTGAAGCTTTCTTT; CDR3: CASIATQGNTEAFF
J: TRBJ2-3; size: -; V: TRBV11-1; D: -; DNA: TGTGCCAGCAGCTTAGAAAGCCAGGGCACAGATACGCAGTATTTT; CDR3: CASSLESQGTDTQYF
J: TRBJ1-1; size: -; V: TRBV25-1; D: TRBD1; DNA: TGTGCCAGCAGTCGCCGGGACAGAATGAACACTGAAGCTTTCTTT; CDR3: CASSRRDRMNTEAFF
J: TRBJ2-7; size: few; V: TRBV18; D: TRBD1; DNA: TGTGCCAGCTCCGAGACAGGGGGCCTCTCTTCCTACGAGCAGTACTTC; CDR3: CASSETGGLSSYEQYF
J: TRBJ1-1; size: -; V: TRBV10-3; D: -; DNA: TGTGCCGCTATGGGGGGGAACACTGAAGCTTTCTTT; CDR3: CAAMGGNTEAFF
J: TRBJ2-7; size: -; V: TRBV6-1; D: -; DNA: TGTGCCAGCAGTCCCGGGATAGAAGTTGTCGAGCAGTACTTC; CDR3: CASSPGIEVVEQYF
J: TRBJ1-1; size: -; V: TRBV28; D: -; DNA: TGTGCCAGCAGTTCGGGACCCCGGGTCACTGAAGCTTTCTTT; CDR3: CASSSGPRVTEAFF
J: TRBJ2-7; size: -; V: TRBV5-6; D: -; DNA: TGTGCCAGCAGCTTGGAGACGGTTACCTACGAGCAGTACTTC; CDR3: CASSLETVTYEQYF
J: TRBJ2-2; size: -; V: TRBV27; D: TRBD1; DNA: TGTGCCAGCAGTTCGACAGGGACAGGGGAGCTGTTTTTT; CDR3: CASSSTGTGELFF
J: TRBJ1-6; size: -; V: TRBV6-1; D: -; DNA: TGTGCCAGCAGTGAACAGGAGAATTCACCCCTCCACTTT; CDR3: CASSEQENSPLHF
J: TRBJ1-5; size: -; V: TRBV7-9; D: -; DNA: TGTGCCAGCAGCTTAGGTGTGACGGAGCCCCAGCATTTT; CDR3: CASSLGVTEPQHF
J: TRBJ2-3; size: -; V: TRBV2; D: -; DNA: TGTGCCAGCAGTGAAGCGAACACAGATACGCAGTATTTT; CDR3: CASSEANTDTQYF
J: TRBJ1-1; size: -; V: TRBV5-1; D: TRBD1; DNA: TGCGCCAGCAGCGTGACAGGGGGTGAAGCTTTCTTT; CDR3: CASSVTGGEAFF
J: TRBJ2-3; size: -; V: TRBV5-4; D: -; DNA: TGTGCCAGCAGCCAAAGCACAGATACGCAGTATTTT; CDR3: CASSQSTDTQYF
J: TRBJ1-1; size: -; V: TRBV7-9; D: TRBD1; DNA: TGTGCCAGCAGCTTCCAGGGGGCCGCTGAAGCTTTCTTT; CDR3: CASSFQGAAEAFF
J: TRBJ2-3; size: -; V: TRBV5-4; D: TRBD2; DNA: TGTGCCAGCACAACGAGCGGGGGGATCTCTGTAGATACGCAGTATTTT; CDR3: CASTTSGGISVDTQYF
J: TRBJ2-7; size: -; V: TRBV27; D: -; DNA: TGTGCCAGCAATGCCAGGGGGGGCTACGAGCAGTACTTC; CDR3: CASNARGGYEQYF
J: TRBJ1-3; size: -; V: TRBV7-8; D: -; DNA: TGTGCCAGCAGCTACGCCGAGGGGGTTGGAAACACCATATATTTT; CDR3: CASSYAEGVGNTIYF
J: TRBJ2-1; size: -; V: TRBV4-1; D: -; DNA: TGCGCCAGCAGCCGAGACTTCGGCGGACTACCTGCTGAGCAGTTCTTC; CDR3: CASSRDFGGLPAEQFF
J: TRBJ2-3; size: -; V: TRBV6-1; D: TRBD2; DNA: TGTGCCACCACCTCGCGGGGGGTAATAGATACGCAGTATTTT; CDR3: CATTSRGVIDTQYF
J: TRBJ1-2; size: -; V: TRBV13; D: -; DNA: TGTGCCAGCAGCCACCAGGGGTGGGACTATGGCTACACCTTC; CDR3: CASSHQGWDYGYTF
J: TRBJ2-2; size: -; V: TRBV14; D: TRBD1; DNA: TGTGCCAGCAGCCAAGCAGGCGGGACAGGGTTAAACACCGGGGAGCTGTTTTTT; CDR3: CASSQAGGTGLNTGELFF
J: TRBJ2-7; size: once; V: TRBV28; D: TRBD1; DNA: TGTGCCAGCTCCGGGACAGGGAGCTCCTACGAGCAGTACTTC; CDR3: CASSGTGSSYEQYF
J: TRBJ2-1; size: -; V: TRBV2; D: TRBD1; DNA: TGTGCCAGCAGTCCCACCGGGACAGGGGGCGGTGAGCAGTTCTTC; CDR3: CASSPTGTGGGEQFF
J: TRBJ2-5; size: few; V: TRBV5-5; D: -; DNA: TGTGCCAGCAGCTTGTTTTCGAAAAAAGAGACCCAGTACTTC; CDR3: CASSLFSKKETQYF
J: TRBJ2-3; size: -; V: TRBV6-4; D: TRBD2; DNA: TGTGCCAGCAGCCCCAATAGCGGGGGGGCGACAGATACGCAGTATTTT; CDR3: CASSPNSGGATDTQYF
J: TRBJ1-4; size: -; V: TRBV27; D: TRBD1; DNA: TGTGCCAGCAGTTTCTTCGGGACAGGGGGTATTAATGAAAAACTGTTTTTT; CDR3: CASSFFGTGGINEKLFF
J: TRBJ2-3; size: -; V: TRBV6-4; D: -; DNA: TGTGCCAGCAGTGACAGGGGGGACACAGATACGCAGTATTTT; CDR3: CASSDRGDTDTQYF
J: TRBJ2-1; size: once; V: TRBV4-3; D: TRBD2; DNA: TGCGCCAGCAGCCTGACTAGCGGGGGGTCCTACAATGAGCAGTTCTTC; CDR3: CASSLTSGGSYNEQFF
J: TRBJ2-7; size: -; V: TRBV10-3; D: TRBD1; DNA: TGTGCCACCAGAGCCGGGACAGGTTCCTACGAGCAGTACTTC; CDR3: CATRAGTGSYEQYF
J: TRBJ2-1; size: -; V: TRBV10-3; D: TRBD2; DNA: TGTGCCATCAGTGGGACTAGCGGGCTCTACAATGAGCAGTTCTTC; CDR3: CAISGTSGLYNEQFF
J: TRBJ1-2; size: -; V: TRBV19; D: -; DNA: TGTGCCAGTACCTTGGGCGGGGGCCAGGACTATGGCTACACCTTC; CDR3: CASTLGGGQDYGYTF
J: TRBJ2-7; size: -; V: TRBV13; D: TRBD1; DNA: TGTGCCAGCCGCCGACAGGGGGCAAGCGAGCAGTACTTC; CDR3: CASRRQGASEQYF
J: TRBJ2-1; size: -; V: TRBV4-1; D: TRBD2; DNA: TGCGCCAGCAGCCCCCTGGAGGTAGCGGGGACATACAATGAGCAGTTCTTC; CDR3: CASSPLEVAGTYNEQFF
J: TRBJ1-1; size: -; V: TRBV19; D: TRBD1; DNA: TGTGCCAGTAGGCAGAACCGGGACAGCCGGGGGGGCACTGAAGCTTTCTTT; CDR3: CASRQNRDSRGGTEAFF
J: TRBJ2-1; size: -; V: TRBV5-5; D: -; DNA: TGTGCCAGCAGCTTGGACGCTGAGCAGTTCTTC; CDR3: CASSLDAEQFF
J: TRBJ1-3; size: -; V: TRBV6-5; D: -; DNA: TGTGCCAGCAGTTACTCGGGATGGAACACCATATATTTT; CDR3: CASSYSGWNTIYF
J: TRBJ1-6; size: -; V: TRBV11-3; D: -; DNA: TGTGCCAGCAGCCGTCGTGGGGGGTATAATTCACCCCTCCACTTT; CDR3: CASSRRGGYNSPLHF
J: TRBJ1-2; size: -; V: TRBV7-8; D: -; DNA: TGTGCCAGCAGCTTAGCGGCCAGGACAGCTATTAACTATGGCTACACCTTC; CDR3: CASSLAARTAINYGYTF
J: TRBJ2-1; size: -; V: TRBV9; D: -; DNA: TGTGCCAGCAGCCCGGGACTGGGTACCTACAATGAGCAGTTCTTC; CDR3: CASSPGLGTYNEQFF